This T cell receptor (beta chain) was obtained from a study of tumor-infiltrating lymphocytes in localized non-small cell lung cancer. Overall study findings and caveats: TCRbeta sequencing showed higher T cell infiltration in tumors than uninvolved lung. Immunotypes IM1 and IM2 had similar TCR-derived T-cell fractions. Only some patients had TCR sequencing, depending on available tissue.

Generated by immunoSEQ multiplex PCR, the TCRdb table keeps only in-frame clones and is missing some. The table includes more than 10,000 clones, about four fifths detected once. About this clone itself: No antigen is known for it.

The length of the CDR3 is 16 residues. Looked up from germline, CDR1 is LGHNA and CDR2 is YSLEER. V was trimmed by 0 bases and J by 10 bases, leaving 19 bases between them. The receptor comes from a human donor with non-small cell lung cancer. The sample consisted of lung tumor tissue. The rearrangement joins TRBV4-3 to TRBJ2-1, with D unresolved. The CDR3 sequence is CASSQDMASLIREQFF. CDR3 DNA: TGCGCCAGCAGCCAAGATATGGCTAGTCTGATACGAGAGCAGTTCTTC.